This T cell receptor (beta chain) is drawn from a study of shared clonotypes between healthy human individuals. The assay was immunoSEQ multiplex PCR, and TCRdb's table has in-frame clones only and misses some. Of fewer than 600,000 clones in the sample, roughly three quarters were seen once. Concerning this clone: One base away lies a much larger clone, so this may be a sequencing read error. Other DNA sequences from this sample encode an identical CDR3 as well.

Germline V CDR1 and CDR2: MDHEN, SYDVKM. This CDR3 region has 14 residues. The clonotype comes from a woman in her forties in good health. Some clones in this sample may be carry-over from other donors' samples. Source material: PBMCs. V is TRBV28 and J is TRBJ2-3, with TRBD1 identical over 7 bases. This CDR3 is CASGTTGITDTQYF. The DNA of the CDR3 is TGCGCCAGCGGAACGACAGGGATCACAGATACGCAGTATTTT.